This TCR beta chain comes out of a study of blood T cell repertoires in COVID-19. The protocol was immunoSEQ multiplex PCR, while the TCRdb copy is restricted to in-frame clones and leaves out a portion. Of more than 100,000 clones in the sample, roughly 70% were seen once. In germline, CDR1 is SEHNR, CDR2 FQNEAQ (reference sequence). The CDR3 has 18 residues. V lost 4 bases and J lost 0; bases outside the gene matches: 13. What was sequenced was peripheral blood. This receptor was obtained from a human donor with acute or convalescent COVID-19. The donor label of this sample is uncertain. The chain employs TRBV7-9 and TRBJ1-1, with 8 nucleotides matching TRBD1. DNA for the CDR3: TGTGCCAGCAGCTCCTCCCGGGACAGGTGGGGCATGAACACTGAAGCTTTCTTT. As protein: CASSSSRDRWGMNTEAFF. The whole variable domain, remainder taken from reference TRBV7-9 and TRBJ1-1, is DTGVSQNPRHKITKRGQNVTFRCDPISEHNRLYWYRQTLGQGPEFLTYFQNEAQLEKSRLLSDRFSAERPKGSFSTLEIQRTEQGDSAMYLCASSSSRDRWGMNTEAFFGQGTRLTVV.